This T cell receptor (beta chain) was identified in a study of CD8 T cells in Susac syndrome. This clonotype was seen a handful of times. Sequencing of TCR beta was performed on blood CD8+ T cells and on blood CD4+ T cells. Those who served as multiple sclerosis controls were treatment-naive patients with stable or active relapsing-remitting disease. TEMRA cells were FACS-enriched, and CD8+ and CD4+ T cells were isolated negatively. The CDR3 extends over 11 amino acids. V was pared by 6 bases and J by 8 bases, with 0 bases of the junction left unmatched. Looked up from germline, CDR1 is KGHSH and CDR2 is LQKENI. RNA totalling roughly 0.45 to 1 ug underwent reverse transcription with random hexamers. The authors amplified TCR beta CDR3 across 54 Vbeta and 13 Jbeta using immunoSEQ multiplex PCR. TCRdb processed the immunoSEQ multiplex PCR reads anew with MiXCR; each CDR3 protein has one entry. This sample has about 130,000 distinct CDR3 sequences, with about 93% found just once.

Sequencing input: CD8+ T cells from PBMCs. The source is a human donor with multiple sclerosis. The chain couples TRBV18 to TRBJ1-2; 10 bases are a match to TRBD1. The CDR3 region has the DNA TGTGCCAGCTCGACAGGGGGCGGCTACACCTTC. This gives the protein CASSTGGGYTF.